This T cell receptor beta chain originates from a study of human T cells and chemical hapten exposure (dated by TCRdb to about 2021). Notes on the research overall: For sensitization, 2% DPC in acetone was applied to a 2 cm by 2 cm area of upper inner arm skin. Throughout the study period of approximately 23 weeks, patients also received therapeutic DPC doses to the scalp every week. Patch tests used Finn chambers with 0.01% DPC on the upper back, scored after 6 days by International Contact Dermatitis Research Group standards. The patient cohort, mostly female, included alopecia areata with under or over 50% scalp involvement, alopecia totalis and alopecia universalis. Libraries were pooled for sequencing, and variation in per-sample TCR yields was attributed mainly to small differences in library volumes within the pool. Peripheral blood TCR repertoire changes were tracked in vivo in alopecia patients during primary and secondary sensitization to the hapten diphenylcyclopropenone (DPC). Patient blood was sampled pre-sensitization (week 0) and at 2, 6 and about 24 weeks after DPC sensitization. Blood for TCR sequencing was provided by twenty-nine alopecia patients at one to four time points (pre-sensitization, 2, 6 and 24 weeks). General conclusions and limits of the study: Alopecia, a presumed autoimmune disease, was present in all patients, so the immune response of the patients might differ from that of healthy individuals. Repeated subsampling changed both the strength of the expansion versus patch-test correlation and the threshold at which that correlation became significant. Patch test score correlated positively with the number of PT1 expanded TCRs, reaching significance at thresholds 8, 16 and 32 but not at 4. Significantly more large CDR3 similarity clusters were formed by expanded TCRs than by pre-sensitization or healthy control sets, consistent with antigen-driven responses. No change with DPC sensitization was found in the number of TCRs above 1 in 1000 frequency, and no evidence of global repertoire structure alterations was found.

For CDR1 and CDR2, the germline V gene lists SGHAT and FQNNGV. V and J are truncated by 0 bases and 2 bases respectively, leaving an intervening sequence of 14 bases. Counted from cysteine to phenylalanine, this CDR3 has 16 amino acids. The retained sequence is limited to the CDR3, 48 bases, with the frame set at the first base. The time point label of this sample denotes: patch test 3, about 24 weeks after DPC sensitization. The treatment or condition label, as the study defines it: therapeutic diphenylcyclopropenone sensitization with weekly scalp DPC. At each patch-test visit, blood was drawn before the patch test was applied. To be eligible, patients had to be aged 18 to 70, diagnosed with alopecia and judged suitable for DPC therapy, while pregnant patients were excluded. Unfractionated whole blood was collected in Tempus Blood RNA tubes, and total RNA was extracted from that blood. This clonotype was detected many times. Its binding antigen is unknown. Per-nucleotide qualities are absent, and no much larger clonotype sits a single base away.

The receptor library was made with RACE. The data were produced on a NextSeq 500. During library preparation, unique molecular identifiers were attached to individual cDNA molecules so that TCRs could be counted in a quantitative, reproducible way. For every blood RNA sample, sequencing covered both the TCR alpha and TCR beta chains. The study's processing was this. A median of about 87,000 TCRs per sample was observed, with a range of about 23,224 to 700,000. V, J and CDR3 annotation of the TCR reads was performed with the Decombinator software suite. For PS versus PT1 abundance plots, all samples were subsampled to the same number of TCRs (28,000). TCRs were defined as expanded if absent before sensitization and observed at least eight times at the 2-week time point. Clones were called with MiXCR by TCRdb after fastp trimmed the public reads at Q25, and only in-frame beta chains were retained. Rows matching on CDR3 protein sequence are summarized as one entry with the most common DNA and genes. What appears here as the V and J calls and clone size reflects TCRdb's work, not the paper's. The sample profile shows tens of thousands of distinct CDR3 sequences; over 8.5% of them were found once. The biggest ten clones account for roughly 1.5% of the sample.

This TCR was sampled from a woman aged 50 to 60 with alopecia areata. Some clones in this sample may be carry-over from other donors' samples. The V gene is TRBV11-2 and the J gene is TRBJ2-7; no D segment can be confidently identified. Sequenced material: whole blood, taken in connection with sensitization to the hapten diphenylcyclopropenone (DPC). The CDR3 protein sequence reads: CASSLEGSFGTYEQYF. At the DNA level, the sequence is TGTGCCAGCAGCTTAGAGGGGTCCTTCGGCACCTACGAGCAGTACTTC.